The next 8 T cell receptor beta chains were all read from a single sample in a study of shared clonotypes between healthy human individuals. Measured with immunoSEQ multiplex PCR; TCRdb has only the in-frame clones, and not every one. The sample records about 480,000 clones, 60% to 80% being singletons. Material for sequencing was PBMCs. The origin of the receptors is a woman aged 40 to 55 in good health. Some clones in this sample may be carry-over from other donors' samples.

This chain links TRBV14 with TRBJ2-1; D may be TRBD2 (5 bases). Trimming removed 4 bases from V and 1 base from J, with 17 bases in between. CDR3 length equals 17 residues. Per germline, CDR1 SGHDN and CDR2 FVKESK. The CDR3 sequence is CASSLLNGGPSYNEQFF. As DNA, the CDR3 is TGTGCCAGCAGCCTTCTAAATGGCGGGCCTTCCTACAATGAGCAGTTCTTC.

The chain joins TRBV7-9 to TRBJ1-1; D perhaps matches TRBD1 (6 bases). This CDR3 has 14 amino acids. V was shortened by 5 bases and J by 0 bases, with 10 bases between the two germline ends. CDR1 and CDR2 from the germline V gene are SEHNR and FQNEAQ (reference sequence). The CDR3 bases are TGTGCCAGCAGCCGGGACACAATGAACACTGAAGCTTTCTTT. Translated, it gives CASSRDTMNTEAFF.

The V call is TRBV28, the J call TRBJ2-7; possible D gene TRBD1, 5 bases. There are 16 residues in the CDR3. Looked up from germline, CDR1 is MDHEN and CDR2 is SYDVKM. V was cut by 5 bases and J by 0 bases, with 17 bases left in between. DNA for the CDR3: TGTGCCAGCAGTGTTACGGACATCCAGAGCTCCTACGAGCAGTACTTC. Translated: CASSVTDIQSSYEQYF.

V usage is TRBV4-2 and J usage is TRBJ2-2; D may be TRBD2 (5 bases). The CDR3 extends over 15 amino acids. CDR1 LGHNA and CDR2 YNFKEQ come from the germline V gene. V dropped 3 bases and J dropped 5 bases, with 13 bases sitting between them. CDR3 sequence reads: CASSQASRGTGELFF. The CDR3 DNA follows: TGTGCCAGCAGCCAGGCCTCCCGCGGGACCGGGGAGCTGTTTTTT.

The gene calls are TRBV7-9 and TRBJ1-3; weak D call: TRBD1 (6 bases). V lost 7 bases and J lost 3, with 19 bases in between. Germline V gives CDR1 SEHNR, CDR2 FQNEAQ (reference sequence). CDR3 length equals 16 residues. CDR3 sequence reads: CASTPRGGILGNTIYF. The CDR3 DNA sequence: TGTGCCAGCACCCCACGTGGGGGCATCCTTGGAAACACCATATATTTT. Together with reference TRBV7-9 and TRBJ1-3, the CDR3 gives the full variable domain: DTGVSQNPRHKITKRGQNVTFRCDPISEHNRLYWYRQTLGQGPEFLTYFQNEAQLEKSRLLSDRFSAERPKGSFSTLEIQRTEQGDSAMYLCASTPRGGILGNTIYFGEGSWLTVV.

The rearrangement links TRBV14 to TRBJ2-3, with unresolved D. V was shortened by 0 bases and J by 5 bases, with 12 bases between the two germline ends. This CDR3 has 15 amino acids. The V gene's germline CDR1 is SGHDN and CDR2 FVKESK. Here the CDR3 reads CASSQDNSLVDTQYF. For the CDR3, the DNA is TGTGCCAGCAGCCAAGATAATAGCCTCGTAGATACGCAGTATTTT.

This chain connects TRBV5-6 to TRBJ2-3; 14 bases agree with TRBD2. The CDR3 sequence is 17 residues long. Unmatched junction bases numbered 7, after V lost 4 bases and J lost 3 bases. Germline V gene lookup returns CDR1 SGHDT and CDR2 YYEEEE. The CDR3 protein is CASSALTSGRVTDTQYF. The CDR3 region has the DNA TGTGCCAGCAGCGCGCTGACTAGCGGGAGGGTAACAGATACGCAGTATTTT. The whole variable domain, remainder taken from reference TRBV5-6 and TRBJ2-3, is DAGVTQSPTHLIKTRGQQVTLRCSPKSGHDTVSWYQQALGQGPQFIFQYYEEEERQRGNFPDRFSGHQFPNYSSELNVNALLLGDSALYLCASSALTSGRVTDTQYFGPGTRLTVL.

V gene TRBV7-6 combines with J gene TRBJ2-6; 8 positions match TRBD2. The CDR3 has 20 amino acids. CDR1 and CDR2 from the germline V gene are SGHVS and FNYEAQ. Trimming took 1 base from V and 0 from J; bases not matched to a gene: 11. The DNA for the CDR3 is TGTGCCAGCAGCTTAGGCCCAAGCGGGAGCCTAATCTCTGGGGCCAACGTCCTGACTTTC. This sequence encodes CASSLGPSGSLISGANVLTF.